This T cell receptor (beta chain) was documented in a study of T cell changes during pregnancy in multiple sclerosis. The assay was immunoSEQ multiplex PCR, and TCRdb's table has in-frame clones only and misses some. The table lists tens of thousands of clones, 85% to 95% of them singletons. Germline V gene lookup returns CDR1 ENHRY and CDR2 SYGVKD. V dropped 7 bases and J dropped 2 bases, with 11 bases sitting between them. The CDR3 sequence is 13 residues long. The rearrangement joins TRBV10-3 to TRBJ1-1; D is undetermined. This sample comprised CD4+ T cells from peripheral blood mononuclear cells, obtained in the third trimester of pregnancy. The clonotype was recovered from a female donor with multiple sclerosis, enrolled in a pregnancy study. The CDR3 loop is CAINDPGNTEAFF. CDR3 nucleotides: TGTGCCATCAACGACCCAGGAAACACTGAAGCTTTCTTT.